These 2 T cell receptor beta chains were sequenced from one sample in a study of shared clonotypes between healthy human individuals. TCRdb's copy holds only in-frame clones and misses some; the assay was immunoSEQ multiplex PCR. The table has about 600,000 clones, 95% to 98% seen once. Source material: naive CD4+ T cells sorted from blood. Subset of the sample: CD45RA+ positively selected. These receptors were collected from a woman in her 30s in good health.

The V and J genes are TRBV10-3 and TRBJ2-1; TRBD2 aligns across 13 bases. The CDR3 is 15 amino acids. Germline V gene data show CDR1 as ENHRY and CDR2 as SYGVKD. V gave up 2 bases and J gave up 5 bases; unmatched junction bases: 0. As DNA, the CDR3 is TGTGCCATCAGTGAGGGGACTAGCGGGAACAATGAGCAGTTCTTC. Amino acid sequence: CAISEGTSGNNEQFF.

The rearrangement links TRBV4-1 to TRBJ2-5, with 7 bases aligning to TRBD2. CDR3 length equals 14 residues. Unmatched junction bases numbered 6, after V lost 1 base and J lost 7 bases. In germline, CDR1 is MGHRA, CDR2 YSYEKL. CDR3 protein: CASSQGQREGTQYF. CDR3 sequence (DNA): TGCGCCAGCAGCCAAGGGCAGCGGGAAGGGACCCAGTACTTC.